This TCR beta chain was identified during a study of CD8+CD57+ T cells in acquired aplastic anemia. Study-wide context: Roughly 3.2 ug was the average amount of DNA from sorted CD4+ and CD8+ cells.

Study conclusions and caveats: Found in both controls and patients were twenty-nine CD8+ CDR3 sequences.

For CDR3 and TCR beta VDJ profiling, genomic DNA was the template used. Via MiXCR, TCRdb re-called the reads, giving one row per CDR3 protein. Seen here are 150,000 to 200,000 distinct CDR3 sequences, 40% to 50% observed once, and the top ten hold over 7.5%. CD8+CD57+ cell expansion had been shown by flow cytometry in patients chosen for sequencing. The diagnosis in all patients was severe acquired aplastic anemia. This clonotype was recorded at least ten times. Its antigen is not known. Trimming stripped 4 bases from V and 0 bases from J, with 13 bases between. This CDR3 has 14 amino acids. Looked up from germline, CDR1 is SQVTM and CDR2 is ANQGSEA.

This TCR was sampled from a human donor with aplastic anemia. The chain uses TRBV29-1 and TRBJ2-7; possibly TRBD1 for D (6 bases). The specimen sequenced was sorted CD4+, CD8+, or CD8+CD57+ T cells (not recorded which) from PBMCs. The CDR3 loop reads CSVVAQGSSYEQYF. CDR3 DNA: TGCAGCGTTGTGGCGCAGGGGAGCTCCTACGAGCAGTACTTC.